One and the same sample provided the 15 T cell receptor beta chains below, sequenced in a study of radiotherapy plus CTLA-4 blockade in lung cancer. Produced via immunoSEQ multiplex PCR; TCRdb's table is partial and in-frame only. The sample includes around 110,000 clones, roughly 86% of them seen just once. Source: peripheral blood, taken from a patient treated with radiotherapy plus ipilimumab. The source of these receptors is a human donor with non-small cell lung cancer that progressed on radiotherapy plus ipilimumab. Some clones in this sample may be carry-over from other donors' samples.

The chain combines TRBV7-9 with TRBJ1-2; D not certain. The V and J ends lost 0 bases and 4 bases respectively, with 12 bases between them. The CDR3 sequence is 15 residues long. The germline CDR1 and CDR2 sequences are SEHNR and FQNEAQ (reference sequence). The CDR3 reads CASSLAENRGYGYTF. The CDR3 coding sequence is TGTGCCAGCAGCTTAGCCGAAAACCGGGGCTATGGCTACACCTTC.

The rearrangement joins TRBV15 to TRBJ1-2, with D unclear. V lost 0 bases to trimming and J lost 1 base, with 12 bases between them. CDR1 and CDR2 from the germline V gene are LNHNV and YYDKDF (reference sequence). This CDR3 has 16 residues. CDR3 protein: CATSRDPVSSNYGYTF. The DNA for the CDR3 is TGTGCCACCAGCAGAGACCCAGTCAGCAGTAACTATGGCTACACCTTC.

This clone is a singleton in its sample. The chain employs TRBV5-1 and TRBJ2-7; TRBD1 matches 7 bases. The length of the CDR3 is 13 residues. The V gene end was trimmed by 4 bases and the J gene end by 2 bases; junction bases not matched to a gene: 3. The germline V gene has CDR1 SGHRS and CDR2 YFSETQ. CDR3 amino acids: CASSQGQTYEQYF. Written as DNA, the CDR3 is TGCGCCAGCAGCCAGGGACAGACCTACGAGCAGTACTTC.

The CDR3 spells CASRNLNSDTQYF. The CDR3 coding sequence is TGTGCCAGCAGAAACTTAAACTCAGATACGCAGTATTTT. V is TRBV9 and J is TRBJ2-3; D gene unclear. Germline loops: CDR1 SGDLS, CDR2 YYNGEE. The CDR3 runs to 13 residues. With 5 bases removed from V and 4 bases from J, the gap between germline ends came to 11 bases.

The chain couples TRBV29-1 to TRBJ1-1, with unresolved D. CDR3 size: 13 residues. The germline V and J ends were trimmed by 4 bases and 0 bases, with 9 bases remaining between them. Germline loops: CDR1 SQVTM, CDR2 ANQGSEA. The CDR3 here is CSVGVALNTEAFF. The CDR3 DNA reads TGCAGCGTTGGGGTGGCCCTGAACACTGAAGCTTTCTTT.

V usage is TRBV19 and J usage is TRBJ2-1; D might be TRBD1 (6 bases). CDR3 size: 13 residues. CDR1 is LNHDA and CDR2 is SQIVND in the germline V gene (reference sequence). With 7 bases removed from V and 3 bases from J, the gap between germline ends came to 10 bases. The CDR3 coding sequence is TGTGCCAGTAAGAGACAGGACTACAATGAGCAGTTCTTC. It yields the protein CASKRQDYNEQFF.

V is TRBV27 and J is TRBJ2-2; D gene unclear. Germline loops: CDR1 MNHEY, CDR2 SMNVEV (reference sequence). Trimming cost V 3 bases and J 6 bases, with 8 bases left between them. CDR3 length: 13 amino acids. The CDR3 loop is CASSFLQPGELFF. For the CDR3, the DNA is TGTGCCAGCAGTTTCCTCCAGCCCGGGGAGCTGTTTTTT.

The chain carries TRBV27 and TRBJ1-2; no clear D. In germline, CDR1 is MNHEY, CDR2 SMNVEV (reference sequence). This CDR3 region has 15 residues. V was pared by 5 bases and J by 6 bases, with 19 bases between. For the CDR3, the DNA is TGTGCCAGCAGTCTAAACCCCCCGGGAATCCATGGCTACACCTTC. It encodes CASSLNPPGIHGYTF.

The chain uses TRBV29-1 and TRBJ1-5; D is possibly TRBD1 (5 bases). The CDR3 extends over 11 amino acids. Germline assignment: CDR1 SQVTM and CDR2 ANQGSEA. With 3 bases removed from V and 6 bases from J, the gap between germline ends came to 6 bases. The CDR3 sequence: CSVDRVQPQHF. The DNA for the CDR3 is TGCAGCGTTGACAGGGTTCAGCCCCAGCATTTT.

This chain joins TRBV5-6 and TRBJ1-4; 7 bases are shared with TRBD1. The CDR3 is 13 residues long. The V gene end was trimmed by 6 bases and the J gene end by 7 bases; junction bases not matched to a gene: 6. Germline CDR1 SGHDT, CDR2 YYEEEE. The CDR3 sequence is CASMRAGGEKLFF. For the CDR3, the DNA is TGTGCCAGCATGAGGGCAGGGGGTGAAAAACTGTTTTTT.

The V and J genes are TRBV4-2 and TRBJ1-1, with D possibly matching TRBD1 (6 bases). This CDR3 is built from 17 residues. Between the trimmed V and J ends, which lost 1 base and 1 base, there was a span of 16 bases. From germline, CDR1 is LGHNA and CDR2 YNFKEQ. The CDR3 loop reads CASSQGAQGTTNTEAFF. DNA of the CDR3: TGTGCCAGCAGCCAAGGGGCCCAGGGGACAACGAACACTGAAGCTTTCTTT.

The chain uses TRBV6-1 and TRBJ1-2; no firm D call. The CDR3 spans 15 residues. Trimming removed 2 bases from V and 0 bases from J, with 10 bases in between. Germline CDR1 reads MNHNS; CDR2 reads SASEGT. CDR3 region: CASSEWADTNYGYTF. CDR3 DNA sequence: TGTGCCAGCAGTGAATGGGCCGATACTAACTATGGCTACACCTTC.

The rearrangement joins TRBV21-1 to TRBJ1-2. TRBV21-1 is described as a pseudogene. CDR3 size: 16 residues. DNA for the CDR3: TGTGCCAGCAGCAAGCCCCGGGAGCTAGGCAACTATGGCTACACCTTC. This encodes CASSKPRELGNYGYTF.

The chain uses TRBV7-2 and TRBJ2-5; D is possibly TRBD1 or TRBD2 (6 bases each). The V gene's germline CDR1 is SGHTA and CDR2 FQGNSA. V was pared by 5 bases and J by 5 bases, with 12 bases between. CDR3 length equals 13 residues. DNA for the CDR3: TGTGCCAGCAGCAAGGGGGGAATGGAGACCCAGTACTTC. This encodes CASSKGGMETQYF.

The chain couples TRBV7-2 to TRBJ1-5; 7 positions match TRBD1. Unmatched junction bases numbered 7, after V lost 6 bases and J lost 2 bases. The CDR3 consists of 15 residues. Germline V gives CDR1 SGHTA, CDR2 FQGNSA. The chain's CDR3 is CASRSTGVGNQPQHF. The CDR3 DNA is TGTGCCAGCAGATCTACAGGGGTTGGCAATCAGCCCCAGCATTTT.